These 30 T cell receptor beta chains were sequenced from one sample in a study of blood T cell repertoires in COVID-19. TCRdb keeps only in-frame clones here, not all; method: immunoSEQ multiplex PCR. The repertoire has around 700,000 clones, 75% to 90% of them found once; the top ten carry under 0.3%. Sequencing was done on a sample of peripheral blood. The receptors derive from a young woman with acute or convalescent COVID-19.

The chain recombines TRBV4-1 with TRBJ1-6, with D uncertain. Between the trimmed V and J ends, which lost 4 bases and 10 bases, there was a span of 11 bases. CDR1 and CDR2 (germline): MGHRA, YSYEKL. The CDR3 loop spans 13 amino acids. The CDR3 DNA reads as TGCGCCAGCAGCCCCTCCCCGGGGTCACCCCTCCACTTT. Translated, it gives CASSPSPGSPLHF.

CDR3 in DNA: TGTGCCAGCAACCCGGTGGGGGGGTACACTGAAGCTTTCTTT. Its protein is CASNPVGGYTEAFF. The chain joins TRBV9 to TRBJ1-1; perhaps TRBD1 as D (5 bases). Germline CDR1 and CDR2: SGDLS and YYNGEE. The CDR3 contains 14 residues. The V end lost 6 bases, the J end lost 3 bases, and 15 bases lay between the germline ends.

The chain has TRBV10-3 and TRBJ1-1; TRBD1 matches at 8 bases. J was trimmed by 5 bases and V by 10 bases; bases with no gene match: 9. Germline CDR1 reads ENHRY; CDR2 reads SYGVKD. The CDR3 extends over 13 amino acids. CDR3 sequence (DNA): TGTGCCAGCGTAGACAGGGGTGGGACTGAAGCTTTCTTT. Its protein product is CASVDRGGTEAFF.

This clone was observed once. This chain joins TRBV11-2 and TRBJ2-7, with 8 bases lining up with TRBD1. Germline V CDR1 and CDR2: SGHAT, FQNNGV. Trimming at V came to 1 base and at J to 3 bases, leaving 2 bases not matched to a gene. The CDR3 is 14 amino acids. The CDR3 loop is CASSLGTGLYEQYF. CDR3 nucleotide sequence: TGTGCCAGCAGCTTAGGGACAGGGCTCTACGAGCAGTACTTC.

This clone came up a few times. This chain joins TRBV2 and TRBJ1-6, with D possibly matching TRBD1 (5 bases). Deletions cut 6 bases from V and 0 bases from J, with 6 bases between. The CDR3 sequence is 14 residues long. CDR1 and CDR2 (germline): SNHLY, FYNNEI. The CDR3 DNA is TGTGCCAGCAGAGACAGCTCCTATAATTCACCCCTCCACTTT. Translated, it gives CASRDSSYNSPLHF.

The V and J genes are TRBV3-1 (or the pseudogene TRBV3-2) and TRBJ1-4; D gene ambiguous. Trimming took 1 base from V and 4 from J, leaving 10 bases between them. CDR1 and CDR2 from the germline V gene are LGHDT and YNNKEL (reference sequence). This CDR3 comprises 15 residues. The CDR3 is CASSQGGSGNEKLFF. For the CDR3, the DNA is TGTGCCAGCAGCCAAGGTGGCAGCGGTAATGAAAAACTGTTTTTT.

This chain links TRBV19 with TRBJ1-1; the match to TRBD1 covers 7 bases. V lost 4 bases, J lost 2 bases, and 4 bases stayed unmatched. This CDR3 contains 14 residues. From germline, CDR1 is LNHDA and CDR2 SQIVND (reference sequence). CDR3 region: CASSTTGPNTEAFF. In DNA, the CDR3 is TGTGCCAGTAGTACGACAGGGCCCAACACTGAAGCTTTCTTT.

The V and J genes are TRBV5-1 and TRBJ2-3; 10 bases fit TRBD2. The CDR3 totals 17 residues. Trimming removed 0 bases from V and 4 bases from J; junction bases left unmatched: 8. Germline loops: CDR1 SGHRS, CDR2 YFSETQ. CDR3 in DNA: TGCGCCAGCAGCTTGGCCGCGATAGCGGGGGGATCAGATACGCAGTATTTT. This codes for CASSLAAIAGGSDTQYF.

V usage is TRBV6-5 and J usage is TRBJ1-4; TRBD1 matches 8 bases. Trimming took 6 bases from V and 7 from J; bases not matched to a gene: 10. CDR1 and CDR2 (germline): MNHEY, SVGAGI. The CDR3 totals 15 residues. The DNA of the CDR3 is TGTGCCAGCAGCCGAGGACAGGGCGGGCTTGAAAAACTGTTTTTT. This encodes CASSRGQGGLEKLFF.

This rearrangement joins TRBV19 to TRBJ1-3; a weak D match, TRBD1 (5 bases). This CDR3 is 14 amino acids long. V dropped 10 bases and J dropped 0 bases, with 13 bases sitting between them. CDR1 and CDR2 from the germline V gene are LNHDA and SQIVND (reference sequence). CDR3 bases: TGTGCCACCCGACAGAGAAGCTCTGGAAACACCATATATTTT. Protein sequence: CATRQRSSGNTIYF.

This clone was seen a single time. This chain connects TRBV10-3 to TRBJ1-6; the D is unclear. CDR3 length: 14 amino acids. CDR1 is ENHRY and CDR2 is SYGVKD in the germline V gene. V shed 11 bases and J shed 5 bases, with 16 bases lying between them. The CDR3 coding sequence is TGTGCCTCCTCCCCCGGGAGAAATAATTCACCCCTCCACTTT. Its protein is CASSPGRNNSPLHF.

This chain connects TRBV6-5 to TRBJ1-2, with 8 bases aligning to TRBD1. Looked up from germline, CDR1 is MNHEY and CDR2 is SVGAGI. After removal of 6 bases from V and 6 bases from J, the junction contained 3 bases not matched to a gene. This CDR3 has 12 residues. Here the CDR3 DNA reads TGTGCCAGCAGGAGACAGGGGAATGGCTACACCTTC. Translated: CASRRQGNGYTF.

V usage is TRBV7-6 and J usage is TRBJ1-2; D is ambiguous. The CDR3 covers 15 residues. CDR1 SGHVS and CDR2 FNYEAQ come from the germline V gene. Trimming left V 5 bases short and J 5 bases short, with 18 bases between. In nucleotides, the CDR3 is TGTGCCAGCAGCCCCACCCCGGGAGCCTCTTATGGCTACACCTTC. Residues: CASSPTPGASYGYTF.

The chain couples TRBV7-2 to TRBJ1-6; a weak D match, TRBD1 (6 bases). Trimming removed 5 bases at V and 7 bases at J, with 12 bases between. This CDR3 region has 14 residues. Germline lookup yields CDR1 SGHTA and CDR2 FQGNSA. CDR3 bases: TGTGCCAGCAGCCCCGCGGGGGCGAATTCACCCCTCCACTTT. Protein sequence: CASSPAGANSPLHF.

The DNA of the CDR3 is TGTGCCAGCATCCGGACTAGCGGGGCCTACGAGCAGTACTTC. Its protein is CASIRTSGAYEQYF. The chain is built from TRBV6-5 and TRBJ2-7; 12 bases match TRBD2. Looked up from germline, CDR1 is MNHEY and CDR2 is SVGAGI. J was trimmed by 2 bases and V by 7 bases; bases with no gene match: 3. The CDR3 extends over 14 amino acids.

V and J are TRBV6-1 and TRBJ2-2, with 9 bases aligning to TRBD1. V lost 1 base and J lost 5; bases outside the gene matches: 2. The CDR3 totals 15 residues. Germline V gene sequence: CDR1 MNHNS, CDR2 SASEGT. This chain's CDR3 is CASSEGTGVTGELFF. CDR3 sequence (DNA): TGTGCCAGCAGTGAAGGGACAGGGGTTACCGGGGAGCTGTTTTTT.

The chain couples TRBV11-3 to TRBJ1-2, with D possibly TRBD1 on 6 matching bases. The CDR3 has 13 amino acids. Germline-derived CDR1 and CDR2 are SGHNT and YENEEA. V dropped 6 bases and J dropped 4 bases, with 12 bases sitting between them. The CDR3 DNA sequence: TGTGCCAGCAGGTGTTGGACAGTCTATGGCTACACCTTC. This translates into CASRCWTVYGYTF.

The genes are TRBV29-1 and TRBJ1-4; 10 bases align to TRBD1. This CDR3 contains 13 residues. In germline, CDR1 is SQVTM, CDR2 ANQGSEA. V shed 4 bases, J shed 7 bases, and the junction held 3 bases outside the gene matches. The CDR3 here is CSVARDRGEKLFF. The DNA of the CDR3 is TGCAGCGTTGCGAGGGACAGGGGTGAAAAACTGTTTTTT.

This clone was observed a handful of times. This chain links TRBV5-6 with TRBJ1-2; perhaps TRBD1 as D (6 bases). Germline V lookup: CDR1 SGHDT, CDR2 YYEEEE. Between the trimmed V and J ends, which lost 4 bases and 3 bases, there was a span of 16 bases. The CDR3 runs 15 residues. The CDR3 bases are TGTGCCAGCAGCCAGGTCGGCAGGGGAGACTATGGCTACACCTTC. Its protein is CASSQVGRGDYGYTF.

The chain couples TRBV9 to TRBJ1-1, with D unclear. The CDR3 runs to 15 residues. Germline V lookup: CDR1 SGDLS, CDR2 YYNGEE. V was clipped by 6 bases and J by 0 bases, with 15 bases between them. CDR3 in DNA: TGTGCCAGCAACCCTGAGGTGGGTATGAACACTGAAGCTTTCTTT. This sequence encodes CASNPEVGMNTEAFF.

This chain links TRBV30 with TRBJ1-1, with TRBD1 as a possible D gene (6 bases). Germline-derived CDR1 and CDR2 are GTSNPN and SVGIG (reference sequence). There are 16 residues in the CDR3. The germline V and J ends were trimmed by 4 bases and 1 base, with 19 bases remaining between them. The CDR3 DNA follows: TGTGCCTGGAATAGTGATGGGGGCGTCGGGAACACTGAAGCTTTCTTT. Protein sequence: CAWNSDGGVGNTEAFF.

The chain combines TRBV3-1 (or the pseudogene TRBV3-2) with TRBJ2-3; tentative D call: TRBD2 (6 bases). CDR1 is LGHDT, CDR2 YNNKEL, per germline (reference sequence). The CDR3 length is 16 residues. Trimming removed 4 bases at V and 3 bases at J, with 17 bases between. The CDR3 nucleotides are TGTGCCAGCAGCCCCGGGAGAGCTCGGAGGACAGATACGCAGTATTTT. Amino acid sequence: CASSPGRARRTDTQYF.

This rearrangement joins TRBV7-9 to TRBJ1-1; possible D gene TRBD1, 6 bases. Trimming took 5 bases from V and 8 from J, leaving 15 bases between them. There are 13 residues in the CDR3. Per germline, CDR1 SEHNR and CDR2 FQNEAQ (reference sequence). The CDR3 region has the DNA TGTGCCAGCAGCCCGGGAGGGGGGCCCGAAGCTTTCTTT. This encodes CASSPGGGPEAFF.

This rearrangement joins TRBV5-1 to TRBJ2-7; TRBD2 is a possible D gene (5 bases). The CDR3 has 11 residues. Trimming shortened V by 5 bases and J by 6 bases, and 9 bases separated the two germline ends. Germline V gene sequence: CDR1 SGHRS, CDR2 YFSETQ. DNA for the CDR3: TGCGCCAGCAGTTCCGGAGGCGAGCAGTACTTC. It encodes CASSSGGEQYF. The variable domain in full, completed from reference TRBV5-1 and TRBJ2-7, reads KAGVTQTPRYLIKTRGQQVTLSCSPISGHRSVSWYQQTPGQGLQFLFEYFSETQRNKGNFPGRFSGRQFSNSRSEMNVSTLELGDSALYLCASSSGGEQYFGPGTRLTVT.

This clone was detected once. The V and J genes are TRBV15 and TRBJ1-2; no clear D gene. V lost 0 bases, J lost 1 base, and 12 bases lay in between. This CDR3 is 16 amino acids long. Germline V lookup: CDR1 LNHNV, CDR2 YYDKDF (reference sequence). The CDR3 region is CATSRDLRRINYGYTF. CDR3 sequence (DNA): TGTGCCACCAGCAGAGATCTGAGGCGGATTAACTATGGCTACACCTTC.

The CDR3 nucleotides read TGCAGCATCAACGGACAGGGGTCGGACGAGCAGTACTTC. Its translation: CSINGQGSDEQYF. V is TRBV29-1 and J is TRBJ2-7; 9 bases fit TRBD1. V was clipped by 8 bases and J by 5 bases; unmatched bases: 10. From germline, CDR1 is SQVTM and CDR2 ANQGSEA. The CDR3 has 13 residues.

This clone was seen once. J is TRBJ1-5 and V is TRBV28; maybe TRBD1 (6 bases). V dropped 5 bases and J dropped 7 bases, with 15 bases sitting between them. CDR1 is MDHEN and CDR2 is SYDVKM in the germline V gene. CDR3 length: 14 amino acids. The DNA for the CDR3 is TGTGCCAGCAGTGTTACAGGGTTTAACCAGCCCCAGCATTTT. Translation: CASSVTGFNQPQHF.

The chain links TRBV10-3 to TRBJ1-5; perhaps TRBD1 as D (6 bases). Germline CDR1 is ENHRY and CDR2 is SYGVKD. The CDR3 extends over 13 amino acids. The V end lost 3 bases, the J end lost 6 bases, and 9 bases lay between the germline ends. The CDR3 sequence: CAISDQGSQPQHF. Here the CDR3 DNA reads TGTGCCATCAGTGATCAGGGGAGTCAGCCCCAGCATTTT.

The chain employs TRBV3-1 (or the pseudogene TRBV3-2) and TRBJ1-3; no clear D gene. Germline V gives CDR1 LGHDT, CDR2 YNNKEL (reference sequence). This CDR3 has 15 residues. Trimming took 2 bases from V and 0 from J, leaving 8 bases between them. The CDR3 protein is CASSQQASSGNTIYF. The CDR3 coding sequence is TGTGCCAGCAGCCAACAGGCGAGCTCTGGAAACACCATATATTTT.

V usage is TRBV7-8 and J usage is TRBJ2-3; 9 bases agree with TRBD2. V gave up 2 bases and J gave up 5 bases; unmatched junction bases: 11. Germline CDR1 and CDR2: SGHVS and FQNEAQ. This CDR3 comprises 17 residues. The CDR3 protein is CASSLNVAGVLGDTQYF. Written as DNA, the CDR3 is TGTGCCAGCAGCTTAAATGTAGCGGGGGTGCTTGGAGATACGCAGTATTTT. Full variable domain (rest looked up from reference TRBV7-8 and TRBJ2-3): GAGVSQSPRYKVAKRGQDVALRCDPISGHVSLFWYQQALGQGPEFLTYFQNEAQLDKSGLPSDRFFAERPEGSVSTLKIQRTQQEDSAVYLCASSLNVAGVLGDTQYFGPGTRLTVL.